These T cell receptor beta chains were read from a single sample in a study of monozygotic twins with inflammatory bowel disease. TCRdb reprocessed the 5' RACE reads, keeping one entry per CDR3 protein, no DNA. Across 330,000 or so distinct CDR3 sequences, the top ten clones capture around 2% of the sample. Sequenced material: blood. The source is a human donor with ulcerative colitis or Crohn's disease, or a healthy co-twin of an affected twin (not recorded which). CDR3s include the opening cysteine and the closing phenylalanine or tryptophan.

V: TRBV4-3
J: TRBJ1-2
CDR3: CASSHSDTLSYTF

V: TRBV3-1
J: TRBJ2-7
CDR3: CASSQMYEQYF

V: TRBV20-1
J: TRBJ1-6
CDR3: CSAMSSGTVSSPLHF

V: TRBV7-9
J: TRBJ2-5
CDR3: CASSPWTGGFQETQYF

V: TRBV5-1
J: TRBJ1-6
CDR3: CASSFYSTNSPLHF

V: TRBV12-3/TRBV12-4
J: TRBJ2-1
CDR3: CASRPPSGGVDEQFF

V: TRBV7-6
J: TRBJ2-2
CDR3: CASSARRITGELFF

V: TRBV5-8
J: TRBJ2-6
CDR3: CASSTTGKLSSGANVLTF

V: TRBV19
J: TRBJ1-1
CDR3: CASSSHLTGGVAEAFF

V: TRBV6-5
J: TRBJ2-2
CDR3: CASSSTGSLRGELFF

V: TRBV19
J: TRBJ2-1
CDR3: CASSHLPGQDTYNEQFF

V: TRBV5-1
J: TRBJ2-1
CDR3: CASSSLQTGRGFDEQFF

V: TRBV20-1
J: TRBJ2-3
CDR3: CSADHGDPTDTQYF

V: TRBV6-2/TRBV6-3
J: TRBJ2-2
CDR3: CASREYTGELFF

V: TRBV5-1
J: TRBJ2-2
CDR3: CASSLGGQGYTGELFF

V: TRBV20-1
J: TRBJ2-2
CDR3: CSASRGTGELFF

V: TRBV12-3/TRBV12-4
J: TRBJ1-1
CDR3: CASSLIGDSMNTEAFF

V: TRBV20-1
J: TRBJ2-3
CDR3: CSAELAGGLGSADTQYF

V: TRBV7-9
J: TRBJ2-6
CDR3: CASSGGRTTSGANVLTF

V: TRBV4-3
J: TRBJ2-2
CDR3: CASSQYLGLAGTGELFF

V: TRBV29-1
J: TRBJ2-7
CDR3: CSVIPQTSGPYEQYF

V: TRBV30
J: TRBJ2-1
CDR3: CANMPQGGLKQFF

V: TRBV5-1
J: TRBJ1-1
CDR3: CASSFFDPEEAFF

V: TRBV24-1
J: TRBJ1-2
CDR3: CATSDAANYGYTF

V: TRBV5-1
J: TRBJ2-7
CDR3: CASSLTGQGLNEQYF

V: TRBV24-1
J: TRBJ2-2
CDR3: CATSDLGVGASNTGELFF

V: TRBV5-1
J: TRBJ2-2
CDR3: CTSGGDERAAGELFF

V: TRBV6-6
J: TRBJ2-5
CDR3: CASRASQTEETQYF

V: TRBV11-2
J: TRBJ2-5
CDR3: CASSQTGAGETQYF

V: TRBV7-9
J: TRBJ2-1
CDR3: CASSLMGPGVIF

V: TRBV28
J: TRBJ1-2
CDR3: CASSSTGTDYGYTF

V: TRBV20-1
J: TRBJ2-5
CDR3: CSATTGQREPQETQYF

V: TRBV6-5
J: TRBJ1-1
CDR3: CASRANTEAFF

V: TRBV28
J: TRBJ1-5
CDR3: CASRIGSNQPQHF

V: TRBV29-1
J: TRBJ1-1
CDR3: CSAEGAGATEAFF

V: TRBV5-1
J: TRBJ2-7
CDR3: CASSPGTSIYEQYF

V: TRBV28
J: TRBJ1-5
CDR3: CASSVNPQGAGQPQHF

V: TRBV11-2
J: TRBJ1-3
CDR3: CASSSPGRGHTIYF

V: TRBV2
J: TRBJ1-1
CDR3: CASSEASGTGPMNTEAFF

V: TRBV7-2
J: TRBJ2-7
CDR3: CASSLELRQVTYEQYF

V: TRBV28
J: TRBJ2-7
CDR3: CASSSSNPGRRRGAFYEQYF

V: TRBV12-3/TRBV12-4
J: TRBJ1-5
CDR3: CASSDRANQPQHF

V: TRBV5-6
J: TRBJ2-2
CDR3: CASSLVVAPSPNTGELFF

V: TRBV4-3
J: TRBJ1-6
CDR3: CASSQGGGGKYNSPLHF